One sample yielded the 25 T cell receptor beta chains listed below, sequenced in a study of blood T cell repertoires in COVID-19 (dated by TCRdb to the early 2020s). The library relied on the immunoSEQ multiplex PCR assay. Sourced from immuneACCESS, this table was stored by TCRdb with only in-frame sequences that have V and J called. A share of the clones is absent; for the studies checked, an unresolved V gene accounts for under half, and the remainder has no known explanation. The sample has 390,000 or so clones on record, about 90% of them singletons. The top ten clones comprise 6% to 7.5% of the sample. The sample consisted of peripheral blood. These receptors were obtained from a man aged 18 to 30 with active or convalescent COVID-19.

For the CDR3, the DNA is TGTGCAAGTCGCCCGCCCGGGTCGCACTCCCTCACTGAAGCTTTCTTT. Residues: CASRPPGSHSLTEAFF. The chain couples TRBV12-2 to TRBJ1-1. TRBV12-2 is recorded as a pseudogene. The CDR3 sequence is 16 residues long.

The CDR3 sequence is CASSNVRGPRGSTEAFF. DNA for the CDR3: TGTGCCAGTAGTAACGTTAGGGGGCCAAGGGGAAGCACTGAAGCTTTCTTT. The chain carries TRBV19 and TRBJ1-1; TRBD1 agrees at 7 bases. J was trimmed by 4 bases and V by 4 bases; bases with no gene match: 15. This CDR3 has 17 amino acids. Germline-derived CDR1 and CDR2 are LNHDA and SQIVND (reference sequence).

The J gene is TRBJ2-3, the V gene TRBV3-1 (or the pseudogene TRBV3-2); TRBD2 agrees at 13 bases. Germline lookup yields CDR1 LGHDT and CDR2 YNNKEL (reference sequence). V lost 4 bases, J lost 1 base, and 5 bases stayed unmatched. The CDR3 totals 17 residues. The CDR3 loop is CASSRGLAGDGTDTQYF. In DNA, the CDR3 is TGTGCCAGCAGCCGAGGACTAGCGGGAGATGGCACAGATACGCAGTATTTT.

This clone occurred once. This chain joins TRBV6-5 and TRBJ1-4, with a weak D call TRBD1 (5 bases). V lost 4 bases and J lost 7, with 13 bases in between. The CDR3 is 14 residues long. CDR1 is MNHEY, CDR2 SVGAGI, per germline. CDR3 loop: CASSLAGMFEKLFF. CDR3 sequence (DNA): TGTGCCAGCAGTTTGGCAGGGATGTTTGAAAAACTGTTTTTT.

This chain links TRBV7-3 with TRBJ1-4; 7 bases match TRBD1. V dropped 5 bases and J dropped 7; count of bases not matched to a gene: 7. The CDR3 extends over 14 amino acids. Germline values: CDR1 SGHTA, CDR2 FQGTGA. CDR3 sequence: CASSEGAAGEKLFF. The DNA of the CDR3 is TGTGCCAGCAGCGAGGGGGCCGCGGGTGAAAAACTGTTTTTT.

The rearrangement links TRBV28 to TRBJ2-7; D is ambiguous. The germline V and J ends were trimmed by 7 bases and 3 bases, with 13 bases remaining between them. This CDR3 has 13 amino acids. CDR1 MDHEN and CDR2 SYDVKM come from the germline V gene. The CDR3: CASIRPSGYEQYF. DNA of the CDR3: TGTGCCAGCATCCGCCCCTCGGGCTACGAGCAGTACTTC.

The chain is built from TRBV29-1 and TRBJ1-2; D is undetermined. CDR3 length equals 11 residues. The V and J ends lost 3 bases and 4 bases respectively, with 6 bases between them. Per the germline V gene, CDR1 is SQVTM and CDR2 is ANQGSEA. The chain's CDR3 is CSVDGPYGYTF. The CDR3 region has the DNA TGCAGCGTTGATGGGCCCTATGGCTACACCTTC.

This sequence joins TRBV6-5 and TRBJ1-1; D is ambiguous. The V and J ends lost 7 bases and 8 bases respectively, with 11 bases between them. Germline V gene lookup returns CDR1 MNHEY and CDR2 SVGAGI. This CDR3 region has 11 residues. CDR3 amino acids: CASTEAREAFF. Written as DNA, the CDR3 is TGTGCCAGCACCGAGGCGCGGGAAGCTTTCTTT.

This clone was observed a single time. The CDR3 sequence: CASSRGEETEAFF. The CDR3, as DNA: TGTGCCAGCTCACGGGGGGAAGAGACTGAAGCTTTCTTT. This chain joins TRBV18 and TRBJ1-1; D might be TRBD1 (5 bases). This CDR3 comprises 13 residues. CDR1 KGHSH and CDR2 LQKENI come from the germline V gene. Trimming shortened V by 4 bases and J by 5 bases, and 11 bases separated the two germline ends.

A single count supports this clone. V and J are TRBV15 and TRBJ2-3; 8 bases are shared with TRBD1. Germline assignment: CDR1 LNHNV and CDR2 YYDKDF (reference sequence). This CDR3 is built from 16 residues. The V and J ends lost 2 bases and 5 bases, in that order; junction bases with no gene match: 9. The CDR3 here is CATSRNSGQGVDTQYF. DNA of the CDR3: TGTGCCACCAGCAGAAATTCAGGACAGGGTGTAGATACGCAGTATTTT.

The J gene is TRBJ1-5, the V gene TRBV5-5; 7 bases fit TRBD1. The CDR3 totals 15 residues. Germline assignment: CDR1 SGHKS and CDR2 YYEKEE (reference sequence). Losses at the gene ends were 3 bases for V and 2 bases for J; bases not matched to a gene: 5. CDR3 DNA sequence: TGTGCCAGCAGCTCAGGGGGTGTTGGCAATCAGCCCCAGCATTTT. This codes for CASSSGGVGNQPQHF.

The J gene is TRBJ2-1, the V gene TRBV9, with 10 bases fitting TRBD2. CDR3 length equals 16 residues. Germline CDR1 reads SGDLS; CDR2 reads YYNGEE. V gave up 4 bases and J gave up 0 bases; unmatched junction bases: 4. The CDR3 nucleotides read TGTGCCAGCAGCCCTTGGACTAGCGGCTCCTACAATGAGCAGTTCTTC. This translates into CASSPWTSGSYNEQFF.

The chain employs TRBV11-3 and TRBJ2-1; 7 bases map to TRBD2. CDR1 is SGHNT and CDR2 is YENEEA in the germline V gene. V lost 1 base, J lost 4 bases, and 1 base stayed unmatched. This CDR3 has 14 amino acids. The CDR3 protein is CASSLAGGYNEQFF. DNA of the CDR3: TGTGCCAGCAGCTTAGCGGGGGGTTACAATGAGCAGTTCTTC.

This chain links TRBV11-2 with TRBJ1-1, with D unresolved. The CDR3 is made up of 12 amino acids. The germline V gene has CDR1 SGHAT and CDR2 FQNNGV. V was shortened by 5 bases and J by 6 bases, with 10 bases between the two germline ends. The CDR3 nucleotides read TGTGCCAGCAGCGTATACCGGGCTGAAGCTTTCTTT. This encodes CASSVYRAEAFF.

The chain carries TRBV5-6 and TRBJ2-2; D unclear. This CDR3 is built from 12 residues. V lost 2 bases and J lost 4, with 3 bases in between. Germline V lookup: CDR1 SGHDT, CDR2 YYEEEE. In DNA form, the CDR3 reads TGTGCCAGCAGCTTCGTCACCGGGGAGCTGTTTTTT. This translates into CASSFVTGELFF.

This chain links TRBV7-3 with TRBJ1-1; a weak D match, TRBD1 (5 bases). Between the trimmed V and J ends, which lost 6 bases and 1 base, there was a span of 18 bases. The V gene's germline CDR1 is SGHTA and CDR2 FQGTGA. The CDR3 covers 16 residues. This chain's CDR3 is CASRSNAGWQNTEAFF. The DNA of the CDR3 is TGTGCCAGCAGGTCTAACGCAGGGTGGCAGAACACTGAAGCTTTCTTT.

The V and J genes are TRBV30 and TRBJ1-4; 9 bases are a match to TRBD1. Looked up from germline, CDR1 is GTSNPN and CDR2 is SVGIG (reference sequence). V lost 2 bases and J lost 7; bases outside the gene matches: 2. The CDR3 extends over 13 amino acids. CDR3 sequence: CAWSRQGGEKLFF. The CDR3 DNA reads TGTGCCTGGAGTCGACAGGGGGGTGAAAAACTGTTTTTT.

The chain has TRBV10-3 and TRBJ2-7; D may be TRBD2 (5 bases). With 2 bases removed from V and 2 bases from J, the gap between germline ends came to 13 bases. Germline V gene data show CDR1 as ENHRY and CDR2 as SYGVKD. The CDR3 runs to 15 residues. As DNA, the CDR3 is TGTGCCATCAGTGAGGTCGGGCTAGCCCCCTACGAGCAGTACTTC. Translated: CAISEVGLAPYEQYF.

V is TRBV4-1 and J is TRBJ1-5; 7 nucleotides agree with TRBD1. There are 15 residues in the CDR3. Unmatched junction bases numbered 14, after V lost 8 bases and J lost 7 bases. The germline gives CDR1 MGHRA, CDR2 YSYEKL. This chain's CDR3 is CASSPRQGSSQPQHF. The CDR3 bases are TGCGCCAGCTCACCAAGACAGGGTAGTTCGCAGCCCCAGCATTTT.

The chain has TRBV14 and TRBJ1-2; D may be TRBD1 (5 bases). The CDR3 is 14 residues long. Germline V gene lookup returns CDR1 SGHDN and CDR2 FVKESK. Trimming pared 0 bases from V and 8 bases from J, leaving 13 bases between. CDR3 amino acids: CASSQDLTGTGYTF. CDR3 in DNA: TGTGCCAGCAGCCAAGATTTAACAGGCACCGGCTACACCTTC.

This clone has a handful of counts. The chain has TRBV7-9 and TRBJ2-6; no clear D gene. Germline assignment: CDR1 SEHNR and CDR2 FQNEAQ (reference sequence). This CDR3 has 13 amino acids. V was cut by 8 bases and J by 2 bases, with 7 bases left in between. The CDR3 reads CASELAGANVLTF. The DNA for the CDR3 is TGTGCCAGCGAGCTTGCTGGGGCCAACGTCCTGACTTTC.

The V gene is TRBV5-6, the J gene TRBJ2-2; D may be TRBD2 (5 bases). The germline CDR1 and CDR2 sequences are SGHDT and YYEEEE. CDR3 length equals 12 residues. V lost 2 bases, J lost 6 bases, and 5 bases lay in between. CDR3: CASSFSAGELFF. The DNA of the CDR3 is TGTGCCAGCAGCTTTAGCGCCGGGGAGCTGTTTTTT.

This clone showed up many times. The rearrangement uses TRBV28 and TRBJ2-3; D may be TRBD2 (5 bases). Germline lookup yields CDR1 MDHEN and CDR2 SYDVKM. The CDR3 length is 14 residues. Trimming left V 7 bases short and J 4 bases short, with 15 bases between. Here the CDR3 reads CASTPRAVSDTQYF. As DNA, the CDR3 is TGTGCCAGCACTCCGCGGGCCGTCTCAGATACGCAGTATTTT.

This chain uses TRBV7-9 with TRBJ1-6, with D perhaps TRBD1 (5 bases). The V gene lost 5 bases and the J gene lost 5 bases, with 10 bases spanning the gap. The CDR3 is 14 amino acids. CDR1 SEHNR and CDR2 FQNEAQ come from the germline V gene (reference sequence). The CDR3 reads CASSLTGDNSPLHF. In DNA, the CDR3 is TGTGCCAGCAGCCTTACAGGCGATAATTCACCCCTCCACTTT.

This clone was observed a single time. The V and J genes are TRBV5-1 and TRBJ2-1; TRBD2 matches at 10 bases. In germline, CDR1 is SGHRS, CDR2 YFSETQ. The CDR3 is 15 amino acids. V lost 0 bases, J lost 5 bases, and 2 bases stayed unmatched. The CDR3 loop reads CASSLEAGGHNEQFF. CDR3 DNA: TGCGCCAGCAGCTTGGAAGCGGGAGGGCACAATGAGCAGTTCTTC.